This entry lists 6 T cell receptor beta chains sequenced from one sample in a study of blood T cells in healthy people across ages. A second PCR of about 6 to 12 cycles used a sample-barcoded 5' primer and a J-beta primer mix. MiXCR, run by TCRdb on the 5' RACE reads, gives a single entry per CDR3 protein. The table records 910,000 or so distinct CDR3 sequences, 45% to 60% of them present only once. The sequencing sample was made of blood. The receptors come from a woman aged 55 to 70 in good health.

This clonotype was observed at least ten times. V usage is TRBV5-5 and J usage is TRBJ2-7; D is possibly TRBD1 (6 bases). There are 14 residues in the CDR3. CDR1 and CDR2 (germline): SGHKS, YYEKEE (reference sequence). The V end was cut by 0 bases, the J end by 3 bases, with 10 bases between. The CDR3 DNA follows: TGTGCCAGCAGCTTGGTACAGGGTGGCTACGAGCAGTACTTC. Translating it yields CASSLVQGGYEQYF. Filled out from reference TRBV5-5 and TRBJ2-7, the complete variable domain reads DAGVTQSPTHLIKTRGQQVTLRCSPISGHKSVSWYQQVLGQGPQFIFQYYEKEERGRGNFPDRFSARQFPNYSSELNVNALLLGDSALYLCASSLVQGGYEQYFGPGTRLTVT.

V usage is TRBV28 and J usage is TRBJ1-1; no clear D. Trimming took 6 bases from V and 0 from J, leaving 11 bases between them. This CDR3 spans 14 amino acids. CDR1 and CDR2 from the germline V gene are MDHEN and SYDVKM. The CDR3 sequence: CASSRGLMNTEAFF. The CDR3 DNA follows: TGTGCCAGCAGCCGTGGACTCATGAACACTGAAGCTTTCTTT. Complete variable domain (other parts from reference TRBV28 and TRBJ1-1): DVKVTQSSRYLVKRTGEKVFLECVQDMDHENMFWYRQDPGLGLRLIYFSYDVKMKEKGDIPEGYSVSREKKERFSLILESASTNQTSMYLCASSRGLMNTEAFFGQGTRLTVV.

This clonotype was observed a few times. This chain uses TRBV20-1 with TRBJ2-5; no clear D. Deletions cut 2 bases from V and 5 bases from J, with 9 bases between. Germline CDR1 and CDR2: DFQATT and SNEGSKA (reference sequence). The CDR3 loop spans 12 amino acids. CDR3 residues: CSARHPGETQYF. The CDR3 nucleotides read TGCAGTGCTAGACACCCCGGTGAGACCCAGTACTTC.

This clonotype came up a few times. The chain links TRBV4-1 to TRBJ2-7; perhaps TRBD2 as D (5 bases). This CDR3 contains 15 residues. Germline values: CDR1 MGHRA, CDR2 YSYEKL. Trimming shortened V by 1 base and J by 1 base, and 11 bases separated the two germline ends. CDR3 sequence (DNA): TGCGCCAGCAGCCAAGTTGCGGGCCCTTCCTACGAGCAGTACTTC. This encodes CASSQVAGPSYEQYF.

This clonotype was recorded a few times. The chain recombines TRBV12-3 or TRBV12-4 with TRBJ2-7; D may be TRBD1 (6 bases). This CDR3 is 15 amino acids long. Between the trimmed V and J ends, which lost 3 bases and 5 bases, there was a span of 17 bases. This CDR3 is CASSFGDIKPDEQYF. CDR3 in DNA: TGTGCCAGCAGTTTCGGGGACATTAAACCCGACGAGCAGTACTTC.

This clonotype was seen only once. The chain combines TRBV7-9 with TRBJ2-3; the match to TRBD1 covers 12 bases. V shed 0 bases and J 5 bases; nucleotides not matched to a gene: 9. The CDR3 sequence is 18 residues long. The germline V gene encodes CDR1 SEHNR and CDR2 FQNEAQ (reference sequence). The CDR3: CASSLAHVRDRGRDTQYF. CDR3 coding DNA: TGTGCCAGCAGCTTAGCACACGTCCGGGACAGGGGGCGAGATACGCAGTATTTT.